These 2 T cell receptor beta chains were sequenced from one sample in a study of blood T cell repertoires in COVID-19. Measured with immunoSEQ multiplex PCR; TCRdb has only the in-frame clones, and not every one. The sample includes about 170,000 clones, roughly four fifths seen only once; the top ten take about 2%. The sequencing sample was made of peripheral blood. The receptor source for this set is a woman at least 80 years old with acute or convalescent COVID-19.

The chain is built from TRBV19 and TRBJ1-2; no clear D. The CDR3 totals 15 residues. In germline, CDR1 is LNHDA, CDR2 SQIVND (reference sequence). Trimming cost V 1 base and J 8 bases, with 17 bases left between them. CDR3 region: CASSIARGSGRGYTF. As DNA, the CDR3 is TGTGCCAGTAGTATAGCCCGGGGTTCCGGCAGAGGCTACACCTTC.

The J gene is TRBJ2-5, the V gene TRBV30; a possible D gene is TRBD2 (6 bases). Germline assignment: CDR1 GTSNPN and CDR2 SVGIG (reference sequence). CDR3 size: 14 residues. Trimming stripped 1 base from V and 5 bases from J, with 14 bases between. The CDR3, as DNA: TGTGCCTGGAGTGCAGGACTTGCGGGGGAGACCCAGTACTTC. It yields the protein CAWSAGLAGETQYF.